The source of this T cell receptor beta chain is a study of blood T cell repertoires in COVID-19. This clone has a single count. Some clones are missing from TCRdb's copy, which holds only in-frame ones; the method was immunoSEQ multiplex PCR. Seen here are about 38,000 clones, roughly 84% observed once, and the top ten hold approximately 32%. With 1 base clipped from V and 1 base from J, the junction kept 13 bases outside the gene matches. From germline, CDR1 is KGHSH and CDR2 LQKENI. The CDR3 spans 19 residues. This clonotype was obtained from a man between 65 and 80 years old with active COVID-19. The rearrangement links TRBV18 to TRBJ1-1, with 9 bases aligning to TRBD1. The specimen sequenced was peripheral blood. The CDR3 loop is CASSPLITGGAARNTEAFF. The DNA for the CDR3 is TGTGCCAGCTCACCACTGATTACAGGGGGCGCGGCAAGGAACACTGAAGCTTTCTTT.